A single sample is the source of the 20 T cell receptor beta chains below, sequenced in a study of T cells in Graves' hyperthyroidism and ophthalmopathy. TCR beta CDR3 regions were amplified from RNA. The primer set for the first-round RT-PCR of the TCR CDR3 was HTBI. TCRdb ran MiXCR on the multiplex PCR reads and lists one entry per CDR3 protein. The sample yields some 500,000 distinct CDR3 sequences, under 15% seen once. Sequences were obtained from blood. The receptors stem from a woman between 18 and 29 years old with Graves' hyperthyroidism.

This clonotype has ten or more counts. The V call is TRBV29-1, the J call TRBJ1-1; 7 nucleotides line up with TRBD1. Germline loops: CDR1 SQVTM, CDR2 ANQGSEA. V lost 4 bases, J lost 0 bases, and 5 bases stayed unmatched. CDR3 length equals 14 residues. This CDR3 is CSVGGQSLNTEAFF. CDR3 bases: TGCAGCGTTGGGGGACAGAGCTTGAACACTGAAGCTTTCTTT.

This clonotype came up many times. This CDR3 reads CAIGKTQYF. The DNA for the CDR3 is TGTGCCATCGGAAAAACGCAGTATTTT. The chain uses TRBV10-3 and TRBJ2-3; D gene ambiguous. The V gene's germline CDR1 is ENHRY and CDR2 SYGVKD. The CDR3 is 9 amino acids. Trimming pared 8 bases from V and 9 bases from J, leaving 6 bases between.

This clonotype was seen a handful of times. This sequence joins TRBV9 and TRBJ1-1; 7 nucleotides line up with TRBD1. Per germline, CDR1 SGDLS and CDR2 YYNGEE. Unmatched junction bases numbered 3, after V lost 0 bases and J lost 4 bases. The CDR3 extends over 14 amino acids. Here the CDR3 DNA reads TGTGCCAGCAGCGTAGTCAGGGGGGGCACTGAAGCTTTCTTT. As protein: CASSVVRGGTEAFF.

This sequence joins TRBV28 and TRBJ1-2, with D uncertain. CDR1 is MDHEN and CDR2 is SYDVKM in the germline V gene. Deletions cut 3 bases from V and 4 bases from J, with 12 bases between. CDR3 length equals 14 residues. CDR3 in DNA: TGTGCCAGCAGTTTTAGTAGAGGTGCCTATGGCTACACCTTC. Its translation is CASSFSRGAYGYTF.

This clonotype was counted many times. The V gene is TRBV27, the J gene TRBJ2-1, with D tentatively TRBD2 (6 bases). Per the germline V gene, CDR1 is MNHEY and CDR2 is SMNVEV (reference sequence). There are 13 residues in the CDR3. Trimming removed 10 bases at V and 0 bases at J, with 10 bases between. This chain's CDR3 is CAIRGSSYNEQFF. The CDR3 DNA follows: TGTGCCATCCGGGGGTCCTCCTACAATGAGCAGTTCTTC.

This clonotype was observed a few times. V is TRBV29-1 and J is TRBJ2-3; 12 bases are shared with TRBD2. The CDR3 runs 14 residues. V lost 7 bases and J lost 10; bases outside the gene matches: 12. Germline V gives CDR1 SQVTM, CDR2 ANQGSEA. The CDR3 nucleotides read TGCAGCGGAGGACTAGCGGGATCACGGGGTCCGCAGTATTTT. It translates to CSGGLAGSRGPQYF.

This clonotype was observed a handful of times. A read error may be the cause here, since a much bigger clone is one base away. This chain joins TRBV2 and TRBJ1-1, with 7 bases aligning to TRBD1. The CDR3 totals 13 residues. V was pared by 8 bases and J by 8 bases, with 11 bases of the junction left unmatched. Germline-derived CDR1 and CDR2 are SNHLY and FYNNEI. CDR3 loop: CASGRGQFGEAFF. CDR3 nucleotide sequence: TGTGCCAGCGGACGGGGACAGTTTGGGGAAGCTTTCTTT.

At least ten counts were recorded for this clonotype. The rearrangement joins TRBV12-3 or TRBV12-4 to TRBJ1-1; D gene unclear. This CDR3 spans 14 amino acids. V was clipped by 2 bases and J by 1 base, with 8 bases between them. CDR3 coding DNA: TGTGCCAGCAGTTTACTTGGAGGGAACACTGAAGCTTTCTTT. It yields the protein CASSLLGGNTEAFF.

The rearrangement joins TRBV28 to TRBJ1-4, with D maybe TRBD1 (5 bases). Trimming left V 3 bases short and J 8 bases short, with 19 bases between. Per the germline V gene, CDR1 is MDHEN and CDR2 is SYDVKM. The CDR3 totals 16 residues. The CDR3 DNA reads TGTGCCAGCAGTTTCCCCGAGGGGAGGGGTGGAGAAAAACTGTTTTTT. Its translation: CASSFPEGRGGEKLFF.

This clonotype was detected a few times. The chain joins TRBV6-4 to TRBJ2-1; D unclear. Trimming removed 3 bases at V and 1 base at J, with 7 bases between. The CDR3 has 14 amino acids. Germline loops: CDR1 MRHNA, CDR2 SNTAGT. The CDR3 DNA follows: TGTGCCAGCAGTGAGCGGTTTTCCTACAATGAGCAGTTCTTC. Translation gives CASSERFSYNEQFF.

This clonotype was detected ten times or more. The chain recombines TRBV6-1 with TRBJ1-2; D ambiguous. The CDR3 length is 12 residues. The germline gives CDR1 MNHNS, CDR2 SASEGT. V was clipped by 8 bases and J by 5 bases, with 12 bases between them. CDR3 nucleotides: TGTGCCAGCGTGGAGAAACAGTATGGCTACACCTTC. Translation: CASVEKQYGYTF.

The genes are TRBV3-1 and TRBJ2-1; the D is unclear. The CDR3 contains 15 residues. V was shortened by 0 bases and J by 8 bases, with 14 bases between the two germline ends. Germline lookup yields CDR1 LGHDT and CDR2 YNNKEL (reference sequence). The CDR3 bases are TGTGCCAGCAGCCAAGATCTTCGGAGTAGGGATGAGCAGTTCTTC. Amino acids: CASSQDLRSRDEQFF.

This clonotype was seen ten or more times. V and J are TRBV10-3 and TRBJ2-1; possibly TRBD2 for D (7 bases). The length of the CDR3 is 17 residues. V dropped 2 bases and J dropped 1 base, with 15 bases sitting between them. Germline assignment: CDR1 ENHRY and CDR2 SYGVKD. The CDR3 protein is CAISEGEGGLSYNEQFF. Here the CDR3 DNA reads TGTGCCATCAGTGAGGGGGAGGGGGGCCTGTCCTACAATGAGCAGTTCTTC.

This clonotype was seen many times. This chain uses TRBV11-2 with TRBJ1-2, with TRBD1 as a possible D gene (5 bases). V dropped 5 bases and J dropped 8 bases, with 15 bases sitting between them. The germline V gene has CDR1 SGHAT and CDR2 FQNNGV. The CDR3 extends over 13 amino acids. The chain's CDR3 is CASSKSPGGGYTF. The CDR3 nucleotides are TGTGCCAGCAGCAAGTCTCCGGGGGGAGGCTACACCTTC.

This clonotype was observed at least ten times. The chain has TRBV5-1 and TRBJ2-3; D remains unclear. CDR3 size: 14 residues. CDR1 and CDR2 from the germline V gene are SGHRS and YFSETQ. V was shortened by 6 bases and J by 2 bases, with 13 bases between the two germline ends. CDR3: CASTPGRYTDTQYF. The CDR3, as DNA: TGCGCCAGCACACCGGGCAGGTACACAGATACGCAGTATTTT.

This clonotype was counted at least ten times. The rearrangement joins TRBV11-2 to TRBJ2-1; TRBD2 matches at 8 bases. The junction had 10 bases not matched to a gene; V was cut back by 6 bases and J by 6 bases. Germline CDR1 reads SGHAT; CDR2 reads FQNNGV. The CDR3 has 15 residues. The CDR3 reads CASRTGGAPGNEQFF. The CDR3 bases are TGTGCCAGCAGGACGGGGGGGGCTCCCGGCAATGAGCAGTTCTTC.

In this sample, this clonotype turned up many times. V gene TRBV20-1 combines with J gene TRBJ2-3; D is ambiguous. The germline V and J ends were trimmed by 6 bases and 4 bases, with 11 bases remaining between them. The germline gives CDR1 DFQATT, CDR2 SNEGSKA (reference sequence). The length of the CDR3 is 12 residues. The chain's CDR3 is CSAPLFADTQYF. CDR3 bases: TGCAGTGCCCCCCTTTTTGCAGATACGCAGTATTTT.

This clonotype was found many times. The V call is TRBV7-2, the J call TRBJ2-5, with 7 bases identical to TRBD1. In germline, CDR1 is SGHTA, CDR2 FQGNSA. J lost 5 bases, V lost 3 bases, and 6 bases had no gene match. The CDR3 length is 14 residues. CDR3 sequence (DNA): TGTGCCAGCAGCTTCCAGGGGGTGGGGGAGACCCAGTACTTC. Its protein is CASSFQGVGETQYF.

This clonotype showed up many times. The V and J genes are TRBV6-5 and TRBJ2-3; D gene ambiguous. From germline, CDR1 is MNHEY and CDR2 SVGAGI. The CDR3 totals 17 residues. V was cut by 2 bases and J by 1 base, with 16 bases left in between. CDR3 sequence (DNA): TGTGCCAGCAGTTACGACGGACCCCGGAAGGGCACAGATACGCAGTATTTT. This gives the protein CASSYDGPRKGTDTQYF.

The V gene is TRBV4-1, the J gene TRBJ2-1, with 9 bases matching TRBD2. CDR1 and CDR2 from the germline V gene are MGHRA and YSYEKL. The CDR3 spans 13 residues. After removal of 4 bases from V and 12 bases from J, the junction contained 7 bases not matched to a gene. Here the CDR3 DNA reads TGCGCCAGCAGCCCTTCGCAGGGACTAGCGCAGTTCTTC. Its translation: CASSPSQGLAQFF.